Presented here are 14 T cell receptor beta chains from one specimen sequenced in a study of beta chain features in type 1 diabetes. The whole isolated RNA underwent reverse transcription, so sequencing captured expressed TCRB transcripts. This table comes from immunoSEQ multiplex PCR, and its TCRdb copy is limited to in-frame clones, with some not included. This sample has roughly 400,000 clones, with about 14% found just once. Sequenced input: naive CD4+ T cells from blood. These receptors were obtained from a woman under 30 in good health.

The J gene is TRBJ1-1, the V gene TRBV18; 7 nucleotides align to TRBD1. From germline, CDR1 is KGHSH and CDR2 LQKENI. V was clipped by 6 bases and J by 0 bases; unmatched bases: 4. The CDR3 runs to 14 residues. CDR3 coding DNA: TGTGCCAGCTCCAAGGGACAGTTGAACACTGAAGCTTTCTTT. It encodes CASSKGQLNTEAFF.

The table lists this clone with a few counts. The chain has TRBV7-2 and TRBJ2-7; 9 nucleotides agree with TRBD1. Germline V gene data show CDR1 as SGHTA and CDR2 as FQGNSA. V lost 5 bases to trimming and J lost 2 bases; unmatched junction nucleotides: 10. The CDR3 runs to 16 residues. The CDR3 nucleotides read TGTGCCAGCAGCCTCCACCCGGGACAGGGAGCCTACGAGCAGTACTTC. Its translation is CASSLHPGQGAYEQYF.

The chain links TRBV11-1 to TRBJ2-1; D is unresolved. The CDR3 consists of 14 residues. Per the germline V gene, CDR1 is SGHAT and CDR2 is FQDESV (reference sequence). Trimming took 1 base from V and 9 from J, leaving 13 bases between them. Here the CDR3 reads CASSLEVLESEQFF. CDR3 nucleotides: TGTGCCAGCAGCTTAGAGGTCTTGGAGAGTGAGCAGTTCTTC.

The chain is built from TRBV7-3 and TRBJ2-7, with 9 positions matching TRBD1. Germline values: CDR1 SGHTA, CDR2 FQGTGA. Trimming took 8 bases from V and 3 from J; bases not matched to a gene: 11. The CDR3 loop spans 15 amino acids. The CDR3 here is CASASSPGQGYEQYF. CDR3 sequence (DNA): TGTGCCAGCGCATCTTCCCCGGGACAGGGCTACGAGCAGTACTTC.

The chain recombines TRBV30 with TRBJ1-1; D is ambiguous. CDR3 length: 15 amino acids. Germline CDR1 reads GTSNPN; CDR2 reads SVGIG (reference sequence). V dropped 3 bases and J dropped 1 base, with 15 bases sitting between them. CDR3 sequence reads: CAWSYLRAGNTEAFF. Here the CDR3 DNA reads TGTGCCTGGAGCTACTTACGCGCGGGGAACACTGAAGCTTTCTTT.

The CDR3 DNA follows: TGTGCCAGCAGCGGGGACTCCAAGGAAGCTTTCTTT. Translation gives CASSGDSKEAFF. The J gene is TRBJ1-1, the V gene TRBV6-5, with TRBD1 as a possible D gene (5 bases). CDR1 and CDR2 (germline): MNHEY, SVGAGI. V was clipped by 6 bases and J by 8 bases, with 13 bases between them. CDR3 length equals 12 residues.

This chain connects TRBV2 to TRBJ1-4; D is unclear. Trimming shortened V by 7 bases and J by 4 bases, and 10 bases separated the two germline ends. This CDR3 has 13 amino acids. Germline V gene sequence: CDR1 SNHLY, CDR2 FYNNEI. The CDR3 DNA sequence: TGTGCCAGCACTAGGGAGCTTAATGAAAAACTGTTTTTT. Protein: CASTRELNEKLFF.

The table lists this clone with a few counts. The chain has TRBV7-8 and TRBJ1-2; D unclear. Germline CDR1 and CDR2: SGHVS and FQNEAQ. The CDR3 runs to 15 residues. The V and J ends lost 5 bases and 4 bases respectively, with 17 bases between them. For the CDR3, the DNA is TGTGCCAGCAGCGCTGGCAGACTGCTAGGCTATGGCTACACCTTC. It codes for CASSAGRLLGYGYTF.

The chain has TRBV28 and TRBJ1-5; a possible D gene is TRBD1 (5 bases). This CDR3 spans 12 amino acids. V shed 4 bases and J shed 6 bases, with 7 bases lying between them. CDR1 and CDR2 (germline): MDHEN, SYDVKM. Here the CDR3 reads CASSWGVQPQHF. Written as DNA, the CDR3 is TGTGCCAGCAGTTGGGGGGTTCAGCCCCAGCATTTT.

J is TRBJ2-1 and V is TRBV7-2, with 7 bases lining up with TRBD2. The trim removed 3 bases at V and 6 bases at J, leaving 8 bases unmatched. The CDR3 runs to 15 residues. The V gene's germline CDR1 is SGHTA and CDR2 FQGNSA. CDR3 in amino acids: CASSFPGTTSNEQFF. In DNA form, the CDR3 reads TGTGCCAGCAGCTTCCCCGGGACTACCAGCAATGAGCAGTTCTTC.

This chain uses TRBV27 with TRBJ2-3; no clear D. This CDR3 is built from 13 residues. Trimming shortened V by 2 bases and J by 5 bases, and 8 bases separated the two germline ends. In germline, CDR1 is MNHEY, CDR2 SMNVEV (reference sequence). The CDR3 nucleotides are TGTGCCAGCAGTTTAACTACGCGAGATACGCAGTATTTT. Its translation: CASSLTTRDTQYF.

The V and J genes are TRBV5-4 and TRBJ2-1; 12 nucleotides line up with TRBD2. Trimming took 2 bases from V and 8 from J; bases not matched to a gene: 8. In germline, CDR1 is SGHNT, CDR2 YYREEE (reference sequence). The CDR3 contains 16 residues. CDR3 coding DNA: TGTGCCAGCAGCTTACAGACTAGCGGGAGTAAGGATGAGCAGTTCTTC. Encoded protein: CASSLQTSGSKDEQFF.

This rearrangement joins TRBV2 to TRBJ2-6, with D perhaps TRBD2 (6 bases). Trimming took 9 bases from V and 0 from J, leaving 9 bases between them. Germline loops: CDR1 SNHLY, CDR2 FYNNEI. This CDR3 has 14 amino acids. CDR3 in DNA: TGTGCCAGTGGGCGGGGCTCTGGGGCCAACGTCCTGACTTTC. Protein product: CASGRGSGANVLTF.

The genes are TRBV2 and TRBJ1-2; 7 positions agree with TRBD1. Germline CDR1 and CDR2: SNHLY and FYNNEI. The CDR3 length is 15 residues. V shed 6 bases and J 0 bases; nucleotides not matched to a gene: 7. The CDR3 coding sequence is TGTGCCAGCAGCGCAACCGGGACAGCTAACTATGGCTACACCTTC. This sequence encodes CASSATGTANYGYTF.